This T cell receptor (beta chain) was observed in a study of cytomegalovirus exposure and HLA in healthy donors. Study as a whole: As an earlier analysis found, some 180 million T cells yielded about 100 million unique TCR beta sequences. Researchers found that about 84% of 398 genotyped donors fell within the Caucasian-associated ancestry cluster.

Study findings and constraints: For most TCR beta V segments, an earlier analysis put the productive rate at about 87% or about 30% of the time. Available immune exposure information was restricted to CMV serostatus only.

PCR used 60 Vbeta primers and 13 Jbeta primers. Here immunoSEQ multiplex PCR was the method, and the copy in TCRdb shows in-frame clones only, minus some. This sample's table reports about 160,000 clones. About this clone: Its specificity is unknown.

The CDR3 totals 14 residues. The germline V gene has CDR1 SGHVS and CDR2 FQNEAQ. Trimming removed 5 bases from V and 0 bases from J, with 11 bases in between. The source is a woman in her sixties or seventies in good health and CMV-seronegative. The source material was PBMCs. The rearrangement uses TRBV7-8 and TRBJ2-7; D might be TRBD1 (6 bases). The CDR3 DNA is TGTGCCAGCAGCGGAGACAGGATCTCCTACGAGCAGTACTTC. Protein product: CASSGDRISYEQYF.